This T cell receptor (beta chain) was sequenced for a study of human T cells and chemical hapten exposure. TCRdb recomputed calls from the RACE reads with MiXCR, one row per CDR3 protein. The data contain a few hundred thousand distinct CDR3 sequences, around 4.8% of them seen just once; the ten biggest clones take up under 3%. This CDR3 spans 14 amino acids. The ends were cut back, 0 bases at V and 7 bases at J, with 12 bases in the middle. Per germline, CDR1 MGHRA and CDR2 YSYEKL. The time point is: patch test 1, 2 weeks after DPC sensitization. Treatment of the sample: therapeutic diphenylcyclopropenone sensitization with weekly scalp DPC.

The clonotype comes from a woman between 45 and 60 years old with alopecia areata. Some clones in this sample may be carry-over from other donors' samples. This chain links TRBV4-1 with TRBJ1-1; TRBD1 might be the D (5 bases). Material: whole blood, obtained in connection with sensitization to the hapten diphenylcyclopropenone (DPC). In DNA, the CDR3 is TGCGCCAGCAGCCAAGATATCGGGGGGGGTGAAGCTTTCTTT. Protein sequence: CASSQDIGGGEAFF.